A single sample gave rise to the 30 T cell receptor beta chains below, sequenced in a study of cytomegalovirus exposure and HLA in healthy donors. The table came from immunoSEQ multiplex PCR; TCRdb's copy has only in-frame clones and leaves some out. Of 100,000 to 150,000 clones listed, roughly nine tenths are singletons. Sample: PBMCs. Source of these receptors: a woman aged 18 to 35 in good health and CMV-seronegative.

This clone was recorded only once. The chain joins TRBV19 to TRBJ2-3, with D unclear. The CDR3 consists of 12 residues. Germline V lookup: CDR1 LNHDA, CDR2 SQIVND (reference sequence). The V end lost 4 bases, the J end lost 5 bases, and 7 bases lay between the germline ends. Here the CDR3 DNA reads TGTGCCAGTAGTACTCTAGGAGATACGCAGTATTTT. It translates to CASSTLGDTQYF. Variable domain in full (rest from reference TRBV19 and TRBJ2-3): DGGITQSPKYLFRKEGQNVTLSCEQNLNHDAMYWYRQDPGQGLRLIYYSQIVNDFQKGDIAEGYSVSREKKESFPLTVTSAQKNPTAFYLCASSTLGDTQYFGPGTRLTVL.

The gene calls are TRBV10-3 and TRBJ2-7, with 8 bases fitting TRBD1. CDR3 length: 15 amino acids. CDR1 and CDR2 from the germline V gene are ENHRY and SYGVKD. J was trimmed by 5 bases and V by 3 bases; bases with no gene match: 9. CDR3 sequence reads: CAISEGQGASHEQYF. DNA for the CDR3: TGTGCCATCAGTGAAGGGCAGGGGGCGTCTCACGAGCAGTACTTC.

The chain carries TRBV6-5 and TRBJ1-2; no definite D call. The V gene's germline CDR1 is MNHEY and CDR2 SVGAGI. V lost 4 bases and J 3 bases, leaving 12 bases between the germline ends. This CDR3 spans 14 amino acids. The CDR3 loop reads CASSLNEVDYGYTF. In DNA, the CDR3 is TGTGCCAGCAGTTTGAATGAGGTCGACTATGGCTACACCTTC.

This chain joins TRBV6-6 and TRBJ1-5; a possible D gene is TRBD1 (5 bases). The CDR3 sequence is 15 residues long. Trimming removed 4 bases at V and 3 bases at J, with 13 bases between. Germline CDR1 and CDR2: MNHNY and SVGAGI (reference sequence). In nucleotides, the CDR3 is TGTGCCAGCAGTTTCCAGGGAGGGAACAATCAGCCCCAGCATTTT. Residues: CASSFQGGNNQPQHF.

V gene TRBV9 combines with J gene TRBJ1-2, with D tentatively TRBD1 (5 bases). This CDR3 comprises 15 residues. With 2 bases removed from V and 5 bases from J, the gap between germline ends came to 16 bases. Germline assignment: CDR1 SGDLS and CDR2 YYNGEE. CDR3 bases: TGTGCCAGCAGCGTCACCCTGACAGCCTCTTATGGCTACACCTTC. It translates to CASSVTLTASYGYTF.

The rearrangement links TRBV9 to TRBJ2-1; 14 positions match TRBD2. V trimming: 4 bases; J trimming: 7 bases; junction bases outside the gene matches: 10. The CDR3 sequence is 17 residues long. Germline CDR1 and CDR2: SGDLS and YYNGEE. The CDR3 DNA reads TGTGCCAGCAGCACCCGAGCCGGGACTAGCGGGAGTAATGAGCAGTTCTTC. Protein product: CASSTRAGTSGSNEQFF. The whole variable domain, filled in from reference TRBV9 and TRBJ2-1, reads DSGVTQTPKHLITATGQRVTLRCSPRSGDLSVYWYQQSLDQGLQFLIQYYNGEERAKGNILERFSAQQFPDLHSELNLSSLELGDSALYFCASSTRAGTSGSNEQFFGPGTRLTVL.

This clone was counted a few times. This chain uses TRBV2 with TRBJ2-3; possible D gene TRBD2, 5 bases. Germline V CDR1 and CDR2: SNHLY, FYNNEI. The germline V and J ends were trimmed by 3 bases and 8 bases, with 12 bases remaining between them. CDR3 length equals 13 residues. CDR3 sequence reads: CASSEPVEGTQYF. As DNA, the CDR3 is TGTGCCAGCAGTGAGCCCGTAGAGGGTACGCAGTATTTT.

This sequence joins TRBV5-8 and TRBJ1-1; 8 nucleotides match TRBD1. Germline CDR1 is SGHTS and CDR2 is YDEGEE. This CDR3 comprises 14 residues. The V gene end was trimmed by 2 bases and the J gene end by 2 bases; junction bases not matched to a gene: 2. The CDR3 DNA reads TGTGCCAGCAGCTTACAGGGGGATAACACTGAAGCTTTCTTT. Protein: CASSLQGDNTEAFF. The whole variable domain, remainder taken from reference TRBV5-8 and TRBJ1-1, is EAGVTQSPTHLIKTRGQQATLRCSPISGHTSVYWYQQALGLGLQFLLWYDEGEERNRGNFPPRFSGRQFPNYSSELNVNALELEDSALYLCASSLQGDNTEAFFGQGTRLTVV.

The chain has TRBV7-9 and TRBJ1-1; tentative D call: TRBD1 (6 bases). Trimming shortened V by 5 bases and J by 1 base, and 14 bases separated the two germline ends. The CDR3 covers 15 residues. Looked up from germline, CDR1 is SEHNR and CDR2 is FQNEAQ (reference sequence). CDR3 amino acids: CASSLSMGANTEAFF. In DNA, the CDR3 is TGTGCCAGCAGCCTTTCGATGGGGGCGAACACTGAAGCTTTCTTT.

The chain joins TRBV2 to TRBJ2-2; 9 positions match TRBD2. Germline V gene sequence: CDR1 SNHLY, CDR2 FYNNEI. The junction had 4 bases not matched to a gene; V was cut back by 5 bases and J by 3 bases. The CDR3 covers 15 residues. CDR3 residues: CASSIAGVYTGELFF. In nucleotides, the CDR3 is TGTGCCAGCAGTATAGCGGGAGTCTACACCGGGGAGCTGTTTTTT.

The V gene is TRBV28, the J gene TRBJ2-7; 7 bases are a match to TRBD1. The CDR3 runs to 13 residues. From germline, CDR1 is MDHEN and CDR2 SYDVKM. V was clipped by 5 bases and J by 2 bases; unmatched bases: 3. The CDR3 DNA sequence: TGTGCCAGCAGTAACAGGGGCCCCTACGAGCAGTACTTC. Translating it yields CASSNRGPYEQYF.

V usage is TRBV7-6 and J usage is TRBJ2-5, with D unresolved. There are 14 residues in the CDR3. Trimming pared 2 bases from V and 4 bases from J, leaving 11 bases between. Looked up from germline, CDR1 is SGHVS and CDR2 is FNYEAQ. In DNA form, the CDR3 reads TGTGCCAGCAGCTTAAGATCGTCGGGAGAGACCCAGTACTTC. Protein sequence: CASSLRSSGETQYF.

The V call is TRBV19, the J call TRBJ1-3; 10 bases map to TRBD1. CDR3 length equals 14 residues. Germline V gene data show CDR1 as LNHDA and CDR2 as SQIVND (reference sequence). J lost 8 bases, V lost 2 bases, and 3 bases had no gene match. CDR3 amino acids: CASSIWDRGDTIYF. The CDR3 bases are TGTGCCAGTAGTATATGGGACAGGGGTGACACCATATATTTT.

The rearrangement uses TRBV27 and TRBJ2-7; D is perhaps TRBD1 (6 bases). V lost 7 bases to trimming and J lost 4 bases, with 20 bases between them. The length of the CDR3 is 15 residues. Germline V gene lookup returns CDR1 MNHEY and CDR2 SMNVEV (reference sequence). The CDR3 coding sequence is TGTGCCAGCAAAAACCGACAGGAGTACCAGTACGAGCAGTACTTC. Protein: CASKNRQEYQYEQYF.

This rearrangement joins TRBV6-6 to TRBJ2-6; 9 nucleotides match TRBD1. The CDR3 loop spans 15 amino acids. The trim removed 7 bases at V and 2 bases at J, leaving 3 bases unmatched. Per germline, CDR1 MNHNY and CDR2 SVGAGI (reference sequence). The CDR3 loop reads CASIRDRAGANVLTF. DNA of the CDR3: TGTGCCAGCATCAGGGACAGGGCTGGGGCCAACGTCCTGACTTTC.

CDR3 region: CASSLGNRVYEQYF. CDR3 coding DNA: TGTGCCAGCAGCCTTGGGAACAGGGTCTACGAGCAGTACTTC. This chain connects TRBV13 to TRBJ2-7; the D gene is possibly TRBD1 (6 bases). Trimming removed 5 bases at V and 3 bases at J, with 14 bases between. Per germline, CDR1 PRHDT and CDR2 FYEKMQ (reference sequence). CDR3 length: 14 residues.

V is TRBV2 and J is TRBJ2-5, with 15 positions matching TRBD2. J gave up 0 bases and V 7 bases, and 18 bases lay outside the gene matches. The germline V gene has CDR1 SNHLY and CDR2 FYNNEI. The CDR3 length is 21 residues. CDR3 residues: CASMRYRDLGTSGGNQETQYF. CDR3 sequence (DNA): TGTGCCAGCATGCGGTACAGAGATTTAGGGACTAGCGGGGGGAACCAAGAGACCCAGTACTTC.

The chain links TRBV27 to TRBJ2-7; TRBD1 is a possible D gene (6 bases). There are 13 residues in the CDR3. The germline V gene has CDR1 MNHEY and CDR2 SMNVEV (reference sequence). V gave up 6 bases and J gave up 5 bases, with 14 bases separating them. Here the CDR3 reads CASRVTGRHEQYF. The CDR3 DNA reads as TGTGCCAGCAGGGTGACAGGAAGGCACGAGCAGTACTTC.

CDR3 amino acids: CAWSAGTGGYEQYF. CDR3 bases: TGTGCCTGGAGTGCGGGGACAGGGGGTTACGAGCAGTACTTC. V usage is TRBV30 and J usage is TRBJ2-7, with 11 bases fitting TRBD1. Germline V gives CDR1 GTSNPN, CDR2 SVGIG (reference sequence). The CDR3 runs to 14 residues. Trimming cost V 1 base and J 4 bases; bases outside gene matches: 3.

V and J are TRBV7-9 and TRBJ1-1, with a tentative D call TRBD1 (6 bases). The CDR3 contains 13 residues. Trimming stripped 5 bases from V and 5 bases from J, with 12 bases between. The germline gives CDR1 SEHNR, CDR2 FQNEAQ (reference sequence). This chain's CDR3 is CASSPGERTEAFF. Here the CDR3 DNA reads TGTGCCAGCAGCCCAGGGGAACGGACTGAAGCTTTCTTT.

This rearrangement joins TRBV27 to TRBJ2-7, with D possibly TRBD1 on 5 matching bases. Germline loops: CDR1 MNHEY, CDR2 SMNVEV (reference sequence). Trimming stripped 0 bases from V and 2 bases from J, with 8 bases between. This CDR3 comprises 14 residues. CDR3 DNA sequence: TGTGCCAGCAGTTTATCCCAGGGAACCTACGAGCAGTACTTC. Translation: CASSLSQGTYEQYF.

The CDR3 sequence: CATTTGRGEAFF. Here the CDR3 DNA reads TGTGCCACCACCACAGGGAGGGGTGAAGCTTTCTTT. The chain uses TRBV6-1 and TRBJ1-1; D might be TRBD1 (6 bases). This CDR3 comprises 12 residues. Trimming left V 10 bases short and J 7 bases short, with 16 bases between. Germline-derived CDR1 and CDR2 are MNHNS and SASEGT.

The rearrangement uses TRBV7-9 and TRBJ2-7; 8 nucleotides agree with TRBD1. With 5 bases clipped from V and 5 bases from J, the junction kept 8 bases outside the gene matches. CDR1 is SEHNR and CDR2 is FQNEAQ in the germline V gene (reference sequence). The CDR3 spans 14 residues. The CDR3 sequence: CASSTGGSMHEQYF. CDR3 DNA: TGTGCCAGCAGCACAGGGGGGTCTATGCACGAGCAGTACTTC.

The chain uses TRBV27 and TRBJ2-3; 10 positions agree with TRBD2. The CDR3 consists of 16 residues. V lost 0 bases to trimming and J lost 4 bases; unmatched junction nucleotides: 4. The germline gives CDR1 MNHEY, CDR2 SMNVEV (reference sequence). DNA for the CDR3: TGTGCCAGCAGTTTATCGGCTAGCGGGAGCGCAGATACGCAGTATTTT. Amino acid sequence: CASSLSASGSADTQYF.

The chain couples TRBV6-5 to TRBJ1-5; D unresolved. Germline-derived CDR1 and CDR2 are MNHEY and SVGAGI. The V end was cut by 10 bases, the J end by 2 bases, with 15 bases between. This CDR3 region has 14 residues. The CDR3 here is CATPKTAGNQPQHF. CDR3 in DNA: TGTGCCACCCCAAAGACGGCGGGCAATCAGCCCCAGCATTTT.

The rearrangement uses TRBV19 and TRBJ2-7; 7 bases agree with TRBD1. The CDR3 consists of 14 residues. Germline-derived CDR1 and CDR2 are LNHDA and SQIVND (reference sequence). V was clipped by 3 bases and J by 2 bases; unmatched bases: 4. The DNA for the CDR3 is TGTGCCAGTAGTATGACAGGGTCCGCCTACGAGCAGTACTTC. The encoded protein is CASSMTGSAYEQYF.

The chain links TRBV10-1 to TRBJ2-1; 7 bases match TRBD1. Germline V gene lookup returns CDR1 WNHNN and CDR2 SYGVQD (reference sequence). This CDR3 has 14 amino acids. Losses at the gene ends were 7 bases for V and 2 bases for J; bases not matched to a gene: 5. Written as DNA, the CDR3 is TGCGCCAGCAAAACCGGGACAGCCTACAATGAGCAGTTCTTC. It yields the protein CASKTGTAYNEQFF.

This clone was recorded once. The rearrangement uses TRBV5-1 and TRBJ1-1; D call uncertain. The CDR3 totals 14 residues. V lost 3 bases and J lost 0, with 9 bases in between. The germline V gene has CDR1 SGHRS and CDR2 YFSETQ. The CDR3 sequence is CASSWESLNTEAFF. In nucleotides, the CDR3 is TGCGCCAGCAGCTGGGAGAGTTTGAACACTGAAGCTTTCTTT. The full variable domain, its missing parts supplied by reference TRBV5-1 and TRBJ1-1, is KAGVTQTPRYLIKTRGQQVTLSCSPISGHRSVSWYQQTPGQGLQFLFEYFSETQRNKGNFPGRFSGRQFSNSRSEMNVSTLELGDSALYLCASSWESLNTEAFFGQGTRLTVV.

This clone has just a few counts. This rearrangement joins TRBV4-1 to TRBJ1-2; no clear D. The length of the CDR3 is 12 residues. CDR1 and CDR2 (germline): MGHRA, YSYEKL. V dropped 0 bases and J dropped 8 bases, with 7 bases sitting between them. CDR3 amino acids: CASSQDSGGYTF. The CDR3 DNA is TGCGCCAGCAGCCAAGATTCAGGCGGCTACACCTTC.

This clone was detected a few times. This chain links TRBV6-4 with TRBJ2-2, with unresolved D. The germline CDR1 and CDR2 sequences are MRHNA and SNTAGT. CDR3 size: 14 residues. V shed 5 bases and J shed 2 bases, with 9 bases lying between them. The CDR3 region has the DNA TGTGCCAGCAGTAAACAGATTAACACCGGGGAGCTGTTTTTT. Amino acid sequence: CASSKQINTGELFF.